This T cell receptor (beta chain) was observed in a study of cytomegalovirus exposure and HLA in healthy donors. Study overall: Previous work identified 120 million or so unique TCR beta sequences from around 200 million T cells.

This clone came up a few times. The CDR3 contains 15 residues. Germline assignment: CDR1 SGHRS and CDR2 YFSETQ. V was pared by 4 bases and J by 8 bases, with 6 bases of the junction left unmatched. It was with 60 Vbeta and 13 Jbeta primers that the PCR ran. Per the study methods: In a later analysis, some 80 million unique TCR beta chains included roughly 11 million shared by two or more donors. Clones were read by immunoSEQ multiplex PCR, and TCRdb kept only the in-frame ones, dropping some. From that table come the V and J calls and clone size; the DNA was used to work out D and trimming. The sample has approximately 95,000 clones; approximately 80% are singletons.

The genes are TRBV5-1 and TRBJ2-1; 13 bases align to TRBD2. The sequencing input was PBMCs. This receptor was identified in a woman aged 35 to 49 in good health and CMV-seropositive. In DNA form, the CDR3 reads TGCGCCAGCAGCATGGAAGGACTAGCGGGAGATGAGCAGTTCTTC. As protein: CASSMEGLAGDEQFF.